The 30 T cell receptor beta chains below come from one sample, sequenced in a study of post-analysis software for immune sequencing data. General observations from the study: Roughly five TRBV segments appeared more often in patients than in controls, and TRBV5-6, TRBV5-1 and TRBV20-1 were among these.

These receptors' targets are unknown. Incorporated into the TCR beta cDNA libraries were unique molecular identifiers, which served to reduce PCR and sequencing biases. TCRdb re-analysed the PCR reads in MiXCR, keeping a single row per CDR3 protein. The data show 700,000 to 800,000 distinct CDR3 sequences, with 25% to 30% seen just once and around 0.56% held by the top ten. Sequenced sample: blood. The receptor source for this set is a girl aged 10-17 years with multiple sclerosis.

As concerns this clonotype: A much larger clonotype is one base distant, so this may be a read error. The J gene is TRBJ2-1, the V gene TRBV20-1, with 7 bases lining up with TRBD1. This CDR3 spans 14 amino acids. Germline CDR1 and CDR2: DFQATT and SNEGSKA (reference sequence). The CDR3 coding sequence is TGCAGCGCTAGAGACAGGGCCCCCTACAATAAGCAGTTCTTC. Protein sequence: CSARDRAPYNKQFF.

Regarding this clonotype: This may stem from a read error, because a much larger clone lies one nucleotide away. The CDR3 here is CATSTGMDSGTQYF. The CDR3, as DNA: TGTGCCACGTCGACAGGGATGGATTCGGGTACGCAGTATTTT. The J gene is TRBJ2-3, the V gene TRBV10-3, with 7 bases lining up with TRBD1. Trimming cost V 10 bases and J 8 bases; bases outside gene matches: 15. Germline loops: CDR1 ENHRY, CDR2 SYGVKD. CDR3 size: 14 residues.

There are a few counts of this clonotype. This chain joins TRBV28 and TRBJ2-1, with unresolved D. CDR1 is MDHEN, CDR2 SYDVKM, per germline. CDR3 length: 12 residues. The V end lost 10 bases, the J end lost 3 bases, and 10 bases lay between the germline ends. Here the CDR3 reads CAISERYNEQFF. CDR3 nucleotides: TGTGCCATTTCGGAGCGCTACAATGAGCAGTTCTTC.

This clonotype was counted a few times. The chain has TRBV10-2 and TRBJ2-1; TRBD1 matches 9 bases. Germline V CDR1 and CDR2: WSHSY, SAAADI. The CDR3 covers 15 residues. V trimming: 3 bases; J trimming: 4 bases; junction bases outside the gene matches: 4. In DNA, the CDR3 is TGCGCCAGCAGTGAACAGGGGGCGGGTTACAATGAGCAGTTCTTC. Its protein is CASSEQGAGYNEQFF.

The CDR3: CASSEDDSYTDTQYF. The CDR3 DNA reads TGTGCCAGCAGTGAAGATGACAGCTACACAGATACGCAGTATTTT. The chain couples TRBV6-1 to TRBJ2-3, with D possibly matching TRBD1 (5 bases). The germline V gene has CDR1 MNHNS and CDR2 SASEGT. The length of the CDR3 is 15 residues. V lost 1 base to trimming and J lost 2 bases, with 10 bases between them.

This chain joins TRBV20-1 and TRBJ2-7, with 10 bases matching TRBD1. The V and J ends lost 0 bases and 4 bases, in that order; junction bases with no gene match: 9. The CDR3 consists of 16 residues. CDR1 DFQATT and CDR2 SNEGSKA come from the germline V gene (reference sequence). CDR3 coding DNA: TGCAGTGCTAGAGACCTGTCGACAGGGGGCTGGTACGAGCAGTACTTC. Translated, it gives CSARDLSTGGWYEQYF.

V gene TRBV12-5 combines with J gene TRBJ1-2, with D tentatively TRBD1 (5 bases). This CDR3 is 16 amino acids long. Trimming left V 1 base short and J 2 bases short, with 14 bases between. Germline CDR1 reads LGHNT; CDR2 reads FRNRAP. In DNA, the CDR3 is TGTGCTAGTGGTTTGGAGGTTTGGGCAGGGAACTATGGCTACACCTTC. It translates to CASGLEVWAGNYGYTF.

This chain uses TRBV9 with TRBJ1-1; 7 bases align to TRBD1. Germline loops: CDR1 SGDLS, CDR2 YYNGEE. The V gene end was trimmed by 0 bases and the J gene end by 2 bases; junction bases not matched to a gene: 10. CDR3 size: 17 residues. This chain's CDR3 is CASSVEPRDSYNTEAFF. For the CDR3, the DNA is TGTGCCAGCAGCGTAGAGCCTCGGGACAGTTACAACACTGAAGCTTTCTTT. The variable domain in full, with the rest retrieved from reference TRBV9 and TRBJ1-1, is DSGVTQTPKHLITATGQRVTLRCSPRSGDLSVYWYQQSLDQGLQFLIQYYNGEERAKGNILERFSAQQFPDLHSELNLSSLELGDSALYFCASSVEPRDSYNTEAFFGQGTRLTVV.

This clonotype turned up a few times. The CDR3 DNA reads as TGCAGTGCTTCCCGGCGAGCGGTAACCTACAATGAGCAGTTCTTC. It is translated as CSASRRAVTYNEQFF. V and J are TRBV20-1 and TRBJ2-1, with a tentative D call TRBD2 (5 bases). V lost 5 bases to trimming and J lost 2 bases, with 16 bases between them. Germline-derived CDR1 and CDR2 are DFQATT and SNEGSKA (reference sequence). This CDR3 spans 15 amino acids.

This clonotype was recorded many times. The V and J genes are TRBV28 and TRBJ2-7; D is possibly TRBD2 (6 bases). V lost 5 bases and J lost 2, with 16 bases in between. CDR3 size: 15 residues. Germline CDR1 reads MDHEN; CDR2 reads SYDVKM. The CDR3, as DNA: TGTGCCAGCAGTGAGGACGGAGGGTTTACCTACGAGCAGTACTTC. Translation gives CASSEDGGFTYEQYF.

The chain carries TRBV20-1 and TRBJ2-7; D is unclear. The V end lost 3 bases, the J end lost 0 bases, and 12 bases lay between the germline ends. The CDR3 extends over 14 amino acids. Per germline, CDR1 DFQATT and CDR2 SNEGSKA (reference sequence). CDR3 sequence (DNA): TGCAGTGCTAGGTCCAGGAGAAACTCCTACGAGCAGTACTTC. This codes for CSARSRRNSYEQYF.

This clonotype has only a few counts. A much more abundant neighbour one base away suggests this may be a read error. The CDR3 DNA reads TGTGCCAGCTCACCAAGTGTTTCGGGACAATCAGGGTCTTGGTACGAGCAGTACTTC. This encodes CASSPSVSGQSGSWYEQYF. V usage is TRBV18 and J usage is TRBJ2-4; D is perhaps TRBD1 (6 bases). TRBJ2-7 explains the end of the DNA better; the J call may be wrong. The CDR3 loop spans 19 amino acids. CDR1 is KGHSH, CDR2 LQKENI, per germline.

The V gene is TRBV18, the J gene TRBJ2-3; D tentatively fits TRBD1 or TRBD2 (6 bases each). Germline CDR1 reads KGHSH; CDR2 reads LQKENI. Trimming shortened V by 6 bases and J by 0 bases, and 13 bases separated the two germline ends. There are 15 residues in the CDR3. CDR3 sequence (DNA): TGTGCCAGCTCGGGAGGACAGACTAGCACAGATACGCAGTATTTT. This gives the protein CASSGGQTSTDTQYF.

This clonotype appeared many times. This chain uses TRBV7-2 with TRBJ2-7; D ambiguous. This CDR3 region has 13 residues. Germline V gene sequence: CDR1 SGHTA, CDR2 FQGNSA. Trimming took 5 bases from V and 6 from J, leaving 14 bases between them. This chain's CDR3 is CASSPLWRSEQYF. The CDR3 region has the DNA TGTGCCAGCAGCCCCCTGTGGCGCTCCGAGCAGTACTTC.

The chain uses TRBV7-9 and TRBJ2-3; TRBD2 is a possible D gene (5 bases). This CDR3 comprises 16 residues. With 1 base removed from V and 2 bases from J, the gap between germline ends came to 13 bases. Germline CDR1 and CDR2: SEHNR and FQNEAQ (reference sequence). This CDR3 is CASSLDTTSFTDTQYF. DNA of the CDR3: TGTGCCAGCAGCTTAGATACTACTAGTTTCACAGATACGCAGTATTTT.

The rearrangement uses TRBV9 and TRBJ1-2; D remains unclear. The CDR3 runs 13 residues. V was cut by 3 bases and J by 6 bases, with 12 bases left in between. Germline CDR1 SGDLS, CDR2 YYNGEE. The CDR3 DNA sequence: TGTGCCAGCAGCGAGACCCCTTGGGATGGCTACACCTTC. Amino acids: CASSETPWDGYTF.

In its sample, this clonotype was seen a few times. CDR3 sequence reads: CASSQDYDRDYNEQFF. The CDR3 coding sequence is TGCGCCAGCAGCCAAGATTATGATCGGGACTACAATGAGCAGTTCTTC. The rearrangement joins TRBV4-3 to TRBJ2-1; perhaps TRBD2 as D (5 bases). This CDR3 is 16 amino acids long. Trimming shortened V by 0 bases and J by 3 bases, and 12 bases separated the two germline ends. Germline loops: CDR1 LGHNA, CDR2 YSLEER.

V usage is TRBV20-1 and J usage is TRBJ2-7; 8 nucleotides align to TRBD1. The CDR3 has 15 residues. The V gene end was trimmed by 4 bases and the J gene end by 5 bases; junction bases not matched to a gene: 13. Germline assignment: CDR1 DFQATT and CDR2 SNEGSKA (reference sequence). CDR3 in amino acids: CSATRGTGPVDEQYF. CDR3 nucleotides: TGCAGTGCTACAAGGGGGACAGGCCCGGTCGACGAGCAGTACTTC.

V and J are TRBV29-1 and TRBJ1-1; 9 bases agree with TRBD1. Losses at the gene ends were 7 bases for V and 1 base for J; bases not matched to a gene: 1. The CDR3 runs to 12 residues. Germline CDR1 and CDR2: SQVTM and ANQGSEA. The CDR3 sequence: CSGGQGNTEAFF. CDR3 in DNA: TGCAGCGGGGGACAGGGGAACACTGAAGCTTTCTTT.

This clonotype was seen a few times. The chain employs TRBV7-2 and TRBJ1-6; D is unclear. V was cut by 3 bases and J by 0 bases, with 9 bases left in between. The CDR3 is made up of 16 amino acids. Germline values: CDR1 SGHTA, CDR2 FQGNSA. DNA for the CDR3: TGTGCCAGCAGCTTCCTGGGGAGCTCCTATAATTCACCCCTCCACTTT. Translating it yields CASSFLGSSYNSPLHF.

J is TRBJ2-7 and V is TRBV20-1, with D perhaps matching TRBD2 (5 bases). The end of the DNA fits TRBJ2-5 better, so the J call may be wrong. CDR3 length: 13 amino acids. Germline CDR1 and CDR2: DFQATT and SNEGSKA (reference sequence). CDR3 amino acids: CSAGSRRRETQYF. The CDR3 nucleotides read TGCAGTGCGGGGAGCAGGAGGCGCGAGACCCAGTACTTC.

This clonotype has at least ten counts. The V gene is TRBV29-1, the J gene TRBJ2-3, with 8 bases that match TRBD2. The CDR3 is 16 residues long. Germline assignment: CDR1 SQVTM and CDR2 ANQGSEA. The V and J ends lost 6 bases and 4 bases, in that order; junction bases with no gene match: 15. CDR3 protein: CSVTGVSGNKPDTQYF. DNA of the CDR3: TGCAGCGTGACCGGGGTTAGCGGGAATAAGCCAGATACGCAGTATTTT.

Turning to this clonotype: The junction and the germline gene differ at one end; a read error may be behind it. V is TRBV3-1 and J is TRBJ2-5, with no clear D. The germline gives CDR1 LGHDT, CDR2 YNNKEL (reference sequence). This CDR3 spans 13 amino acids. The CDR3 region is CASSQVPEVEQHF. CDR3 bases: TGTGCCAGCAGCCAAGTTCCAGAGGTCGAGCAGCACTTC.

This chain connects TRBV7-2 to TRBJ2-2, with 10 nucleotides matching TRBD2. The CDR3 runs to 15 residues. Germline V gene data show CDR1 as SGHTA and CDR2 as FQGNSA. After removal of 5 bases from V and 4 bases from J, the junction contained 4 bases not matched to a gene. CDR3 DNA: TGTACCAGCAGCACAAGCGGGAGGGTCACCGGGGAGCTGTTTTTT. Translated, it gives CTSSTSGRVTGELFF.

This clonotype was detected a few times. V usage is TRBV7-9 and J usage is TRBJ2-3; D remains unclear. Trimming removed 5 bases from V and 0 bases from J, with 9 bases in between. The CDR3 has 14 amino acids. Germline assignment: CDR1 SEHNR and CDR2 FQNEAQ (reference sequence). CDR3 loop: CASSGPYSTDTQYF. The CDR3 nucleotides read TGTGCCAGCAGCGGGCCCTATAGCACAGATACGCAGTATTTT.

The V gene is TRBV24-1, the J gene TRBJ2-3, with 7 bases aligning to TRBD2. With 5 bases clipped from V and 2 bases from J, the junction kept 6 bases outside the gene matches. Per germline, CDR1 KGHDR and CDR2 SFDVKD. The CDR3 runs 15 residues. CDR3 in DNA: TGTGCCACCAGTGGCCGGGACTACCACACAGATACGCAGTATTTT. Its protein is CATSGRDYHTDTQYF.

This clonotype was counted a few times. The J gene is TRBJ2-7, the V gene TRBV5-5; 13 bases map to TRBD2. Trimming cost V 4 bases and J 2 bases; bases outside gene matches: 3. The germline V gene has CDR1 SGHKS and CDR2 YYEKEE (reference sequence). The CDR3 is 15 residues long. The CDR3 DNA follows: TGTGCCAGCAGCACCGGACTAGCGGGAGCCTACGAGCAGTACTTC. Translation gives CASSTGLAGAYEQYF.

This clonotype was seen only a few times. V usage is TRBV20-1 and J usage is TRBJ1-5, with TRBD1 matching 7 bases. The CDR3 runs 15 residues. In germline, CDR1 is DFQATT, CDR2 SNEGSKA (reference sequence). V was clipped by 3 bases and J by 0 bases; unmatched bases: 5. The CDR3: CSASRDSYSNQPQHF. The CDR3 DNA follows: TGCAGTGCTAGCCGGGACAGTTATAGCAATCAGCCCCAGCATTTT.

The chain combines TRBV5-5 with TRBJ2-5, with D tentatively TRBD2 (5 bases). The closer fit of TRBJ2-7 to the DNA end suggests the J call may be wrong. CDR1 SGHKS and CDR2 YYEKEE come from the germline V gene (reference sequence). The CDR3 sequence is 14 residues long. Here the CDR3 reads CASSLEPPRGEQYF. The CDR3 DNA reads TGTGCCAGCAGCTTGGAACCGCCCCGGGGCGAGCAGTACTTC.

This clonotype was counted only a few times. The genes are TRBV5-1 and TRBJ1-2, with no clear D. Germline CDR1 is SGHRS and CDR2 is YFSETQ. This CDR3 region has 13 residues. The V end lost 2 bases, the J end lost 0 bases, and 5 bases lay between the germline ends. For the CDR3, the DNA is TGCGCCAGCAGCTTTTCACCTAACTATGGCTACACCTTC. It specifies CASSFSPNYGYTF.